These T cell receptor beta chains were read from a single sample in a study of T cells in Graves' hyperthyroidism and ophthalmopathy. TCRdb called the multiplex PCR reads again in MiXCR, with one record for every CDR3 protein. The data contain around 180,000 distinct CDR3 sequences, 17% of them seen just once; the ten biggest clones take up about 31%. The sequenced sample consisted of blood. These TCRs come from a woman aged 50 to 60 with Graves' hyperthyroidism. CDR3s include the opening cysteine and the closing phenylalanine or tryptophan.

v_call cdr3_aa
TRBV2 CASNGGMGNEKLFF
TRBV5-5 CASSLVGSSYEQYF
TRBV20-1 CSAAGVYSNQPQHF
TRBV3-1 CASSQGPDEQYF
TRBV6-4 CASSGTDTDTQYF
TRBV7-3 CASSLNSGNGYTF
TRBV6-1 CASRLVARAATNEKLFF
TRBV6-1 CASSEVPPSSGNTIYF
TRBV12-3/TRBV12-4 CASSLNGGTQYF
TRBV5-8 CASSLGQGRVYGYTF
TRBV27 CASSSVTGAYEQYF
TRBV12-3/TRBV12-4 CASIRGALDTEAFF
TRBV6-1 CASRPDREYTQPQHF
TRBV5-8 CASSWGGRAVAFF
TRBV12-3/TRBV12-4 CASSRGQLTNEKLFF
TRBV7-2 CASSLKWGTEAFF
TRBV5-6 CASSLGGSNRPQHF
TRBV15 CATSTGVRYEQYF
TRBV6-5 CASSYSRFNQPQHF
TRBV11-2 CASRYSGTGDEKLFF
TRBV18 CAGSPRDLGHEQYF
TRBV29-1 CSVEEWGNTGELFF
TRBV6-1 CASSEVVVPIYF
TRBV4-2 CASSQEGQPINEQFF
TRBV5-1 CASSVTGGNYEQYF
TRBV7-9 CASSFGTGESEQYF
TRBV14 CASSFGLNTEAFF
TRBV7-9 CASSFSGGDNEQFF
TRBV28 CASSVPGTGELFF